This T cell receptor (beta chain) emerged from a study of control samples from healthy donors and cancer patients. From germline, CDR1 is SQVTM and CDR2 ANQGSEA. V lost 5 bases to trimming and J lost 2 bases, with 12 bases between them. CDR3 length equals 13 residues. Method: immunoSEQ multiplex PCR; TCRdb's copy keeps in-frame clones and lacks some. This table holds roughly 150,000 clones, 88% found once. This sequence originates from a man aged 18 to 35 in good health. The sample taken for sequencing was blood. V usage is TRBV29-1 and J usage is TRBJ1-1; D remains unclear. CDR3 nucleotide sequence: TGCAGCGTTTCTGTCGGCGGTAACACTGAAGCTTTCTTT. This encodes CSVSVGGNTEAFF. Full variable domain (missing parts from reference TRBV29-1 and TRBJ1-1): SAVISQKPSRDICQRGTSLTIQCQVDSQVTMMFWYRQQPGQSLTLIATANQGSEATYESGFVIDKFPISRPNLTFSTLTVSNMSPEDSSIYLCSVSVGGNTEAFFGQGTRLTVV.